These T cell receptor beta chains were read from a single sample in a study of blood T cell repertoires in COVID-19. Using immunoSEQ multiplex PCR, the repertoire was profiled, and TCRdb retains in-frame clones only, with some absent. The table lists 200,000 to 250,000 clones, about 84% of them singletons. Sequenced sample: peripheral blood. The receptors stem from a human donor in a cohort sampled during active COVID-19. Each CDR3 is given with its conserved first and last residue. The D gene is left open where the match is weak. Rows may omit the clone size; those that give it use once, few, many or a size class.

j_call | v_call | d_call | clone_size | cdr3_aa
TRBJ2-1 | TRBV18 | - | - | CASSLLPGNEQFF
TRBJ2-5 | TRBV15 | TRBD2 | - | CATSRVTTSGGSETQYF
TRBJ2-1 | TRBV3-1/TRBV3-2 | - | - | CASSEGGVLRDEQFF
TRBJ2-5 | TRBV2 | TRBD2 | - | CASRGLAGGPGETQYF
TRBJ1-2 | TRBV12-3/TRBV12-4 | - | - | CASSPPYYGYTF
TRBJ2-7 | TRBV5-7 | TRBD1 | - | CASSLRDRSISYEQYF
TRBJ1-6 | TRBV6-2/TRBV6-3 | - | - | CASSYTETGPLGYSPLHF
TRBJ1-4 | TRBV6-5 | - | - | CASSAPRGTNEKLFF
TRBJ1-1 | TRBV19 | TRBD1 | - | CASRIRGDTEAFF
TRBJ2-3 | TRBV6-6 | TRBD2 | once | CASSSPRAGGTDTQYF
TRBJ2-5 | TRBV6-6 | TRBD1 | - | CASSLPGGGQETQYF
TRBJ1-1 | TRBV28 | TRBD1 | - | CASKTGTGAPGAEAFF
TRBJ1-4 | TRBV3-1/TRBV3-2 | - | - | CASSQSGQNEKLFF
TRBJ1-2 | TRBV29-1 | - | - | CSVDYSGGYTF
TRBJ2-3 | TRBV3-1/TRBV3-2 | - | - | CASRRGGKDTQYF
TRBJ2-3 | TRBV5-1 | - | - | CASSLSRHSTDTQYF
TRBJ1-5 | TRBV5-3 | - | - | CARSLVRGKGQPQHF
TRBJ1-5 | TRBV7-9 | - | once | CASSFHDRNQPQHF
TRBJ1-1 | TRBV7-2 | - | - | CASSLWGDGEAFF
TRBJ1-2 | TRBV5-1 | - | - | CASSRTAPSANYGYTF
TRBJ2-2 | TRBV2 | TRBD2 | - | CASHQASGETGELFF
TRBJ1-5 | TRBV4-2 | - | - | CASSQVGQPQHF
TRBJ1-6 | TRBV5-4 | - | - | CASSLGHPLNNSPLHF
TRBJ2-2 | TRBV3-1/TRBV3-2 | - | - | CASSFARATGELFF
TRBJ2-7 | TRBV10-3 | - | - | CAILTGVYREQYF
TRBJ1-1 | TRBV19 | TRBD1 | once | CASSLTRGEAFF
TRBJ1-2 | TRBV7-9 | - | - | CASSDTLGNYGYTF
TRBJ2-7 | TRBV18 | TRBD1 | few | CASSLTRDRADYEQYF
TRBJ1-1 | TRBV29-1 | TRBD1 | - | CSVEEGGDTEAFF
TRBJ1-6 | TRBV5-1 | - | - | CASSFGIGGNSPLHF
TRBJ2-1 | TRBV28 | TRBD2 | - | CASNLGTSPYNEQFF
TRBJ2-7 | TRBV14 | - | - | CASSPDRPIYEQYF
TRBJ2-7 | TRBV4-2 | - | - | CASSQEAGSYEQYF
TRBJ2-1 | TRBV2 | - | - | CASSELGVSYNEQFF
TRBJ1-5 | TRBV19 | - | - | CASSNGNRDADQPQHF
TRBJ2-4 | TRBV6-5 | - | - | CASTHRDGENIQYF
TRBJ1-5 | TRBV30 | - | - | CAWSGGGNQPQHF
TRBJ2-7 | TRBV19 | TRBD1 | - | CASSIYRGPSYEQYF
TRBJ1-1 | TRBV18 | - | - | CASSPRGENTEAFF
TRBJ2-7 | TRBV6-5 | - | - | CASSYSKTAYEQYF
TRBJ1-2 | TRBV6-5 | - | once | CASDGQLNYGYTF
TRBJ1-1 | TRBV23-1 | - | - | CASSQCRNTEAFF
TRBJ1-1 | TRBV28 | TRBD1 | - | CAITQPGQGTEAFF
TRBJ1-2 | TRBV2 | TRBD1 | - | CASRDRGGYTF
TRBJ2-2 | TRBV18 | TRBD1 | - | CASSQYRGPGELFF
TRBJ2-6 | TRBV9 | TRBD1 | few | CASSGRDRDRVSGANVLTF
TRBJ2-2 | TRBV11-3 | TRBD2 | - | CASSLSGGRGELFF
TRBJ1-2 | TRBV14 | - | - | CASSQDAYSYGYTF
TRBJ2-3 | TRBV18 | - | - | CASSPPVSRSNTQYF
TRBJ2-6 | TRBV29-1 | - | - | CSVVRGSTAGANVLTF
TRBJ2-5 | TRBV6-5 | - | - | CASSLPGQPQYF
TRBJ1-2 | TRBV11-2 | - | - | CASSSRTWREGYTF